This TCR beta chain derives from a study of blood T cell repertoires in COVID-19. Study context: Samples of COVID-19 (acute and convalescent) were obtained from the United States, Italy and Spain.

In the source study's methods: Amplified reference gene primers provided the basis for estimating nucleated cell counts. The data were produced by immunoSEQ multiplex PCR, yet TCRdb's version contains in-frame clones alone and is incomplete. The DNA was the basis for D and trimming; V, J and clone size are from that table. The profile covers about 250,000 clones, with 70% to 75% appearing a single time and 3% to 3.5% taken by the ten largest. Germline lookup yields CDR1 KGHSH and CDR2 LQKENI. The CDR3 has 16 amino acids. V trimming: 3 bases; J trimming: 7 bases; junction bases outside the gene matches: 8.

The chain couples TRBV18 to TRBJ2-1; 11 bases are a match to TRBD2. The sequence derives from a woman older than 75 with acute or convalescent COVID-19. Sequencing was done on a sample of peripheral blood. The CDR3 loop is CASSPVLAGVGNEQFF. DNA for the CDR3: TGTGCCAGCTCACCCGTACTAGCGGGAGTAGGTAATGAGCAGTTCTTC.